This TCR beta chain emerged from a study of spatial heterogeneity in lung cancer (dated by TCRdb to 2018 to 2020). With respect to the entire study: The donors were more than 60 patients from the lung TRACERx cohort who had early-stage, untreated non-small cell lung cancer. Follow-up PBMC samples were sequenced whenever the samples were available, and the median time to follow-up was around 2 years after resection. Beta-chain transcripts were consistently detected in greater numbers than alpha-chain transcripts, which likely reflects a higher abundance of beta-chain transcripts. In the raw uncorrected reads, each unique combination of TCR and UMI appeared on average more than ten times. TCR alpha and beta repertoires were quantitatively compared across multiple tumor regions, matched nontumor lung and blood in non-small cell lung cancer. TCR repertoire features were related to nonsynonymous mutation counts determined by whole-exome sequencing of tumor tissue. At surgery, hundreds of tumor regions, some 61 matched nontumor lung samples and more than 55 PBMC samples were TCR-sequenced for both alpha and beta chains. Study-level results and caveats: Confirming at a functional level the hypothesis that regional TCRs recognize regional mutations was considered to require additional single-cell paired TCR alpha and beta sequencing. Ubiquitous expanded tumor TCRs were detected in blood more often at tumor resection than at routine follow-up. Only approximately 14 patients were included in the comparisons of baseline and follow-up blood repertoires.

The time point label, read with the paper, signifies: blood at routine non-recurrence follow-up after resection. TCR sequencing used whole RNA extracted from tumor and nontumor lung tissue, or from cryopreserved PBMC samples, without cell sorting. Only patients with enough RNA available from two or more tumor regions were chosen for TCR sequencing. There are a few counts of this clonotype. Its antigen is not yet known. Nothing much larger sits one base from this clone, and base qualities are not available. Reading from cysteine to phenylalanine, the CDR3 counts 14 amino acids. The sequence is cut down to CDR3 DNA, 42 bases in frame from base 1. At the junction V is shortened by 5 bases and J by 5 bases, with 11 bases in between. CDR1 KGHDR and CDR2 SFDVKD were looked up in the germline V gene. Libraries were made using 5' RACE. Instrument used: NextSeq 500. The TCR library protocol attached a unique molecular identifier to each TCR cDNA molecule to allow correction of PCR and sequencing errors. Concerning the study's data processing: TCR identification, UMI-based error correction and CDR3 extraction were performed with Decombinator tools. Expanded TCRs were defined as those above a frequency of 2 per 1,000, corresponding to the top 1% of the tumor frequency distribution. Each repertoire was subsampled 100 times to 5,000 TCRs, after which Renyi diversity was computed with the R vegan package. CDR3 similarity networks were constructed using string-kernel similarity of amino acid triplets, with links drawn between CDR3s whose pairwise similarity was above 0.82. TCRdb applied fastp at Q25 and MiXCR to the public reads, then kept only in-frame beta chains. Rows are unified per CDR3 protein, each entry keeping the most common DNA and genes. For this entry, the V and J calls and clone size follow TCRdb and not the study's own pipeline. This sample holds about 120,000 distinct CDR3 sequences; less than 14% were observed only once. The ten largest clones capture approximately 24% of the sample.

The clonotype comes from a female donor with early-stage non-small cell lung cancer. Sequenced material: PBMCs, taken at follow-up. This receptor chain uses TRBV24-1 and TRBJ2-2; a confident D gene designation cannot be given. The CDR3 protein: CATSGLGATGELFF. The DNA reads TGTGCCACCAGTGGACTCGGAGCAACCGGGGAGCTGTTTTTT.